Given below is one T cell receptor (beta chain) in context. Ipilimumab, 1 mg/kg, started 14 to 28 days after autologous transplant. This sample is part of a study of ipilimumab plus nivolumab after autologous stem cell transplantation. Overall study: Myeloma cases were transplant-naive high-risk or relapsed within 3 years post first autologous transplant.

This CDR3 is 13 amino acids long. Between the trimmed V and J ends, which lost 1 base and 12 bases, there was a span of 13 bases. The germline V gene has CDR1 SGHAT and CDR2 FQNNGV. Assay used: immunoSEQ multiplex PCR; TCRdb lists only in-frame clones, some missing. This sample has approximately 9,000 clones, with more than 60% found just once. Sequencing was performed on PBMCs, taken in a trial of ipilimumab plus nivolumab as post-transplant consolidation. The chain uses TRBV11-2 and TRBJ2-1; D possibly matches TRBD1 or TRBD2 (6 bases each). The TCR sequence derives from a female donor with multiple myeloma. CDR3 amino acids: CASSLGGGLWQFF. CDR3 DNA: TGTGCCAGCAGCTTAGGAGGGGGACTGTGGCAGTTCTTC.